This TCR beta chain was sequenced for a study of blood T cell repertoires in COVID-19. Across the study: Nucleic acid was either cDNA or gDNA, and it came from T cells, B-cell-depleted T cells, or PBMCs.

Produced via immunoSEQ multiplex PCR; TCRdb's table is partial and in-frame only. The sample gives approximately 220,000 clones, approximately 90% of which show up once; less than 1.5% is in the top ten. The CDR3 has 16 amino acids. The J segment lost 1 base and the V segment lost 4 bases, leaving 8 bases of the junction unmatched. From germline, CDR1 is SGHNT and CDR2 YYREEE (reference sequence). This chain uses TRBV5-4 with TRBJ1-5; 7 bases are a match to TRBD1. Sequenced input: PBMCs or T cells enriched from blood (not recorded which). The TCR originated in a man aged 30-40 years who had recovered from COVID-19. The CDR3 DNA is TGTGCCAGCAGCCAGACAGGGTTCGGGAGCAATCAGCCCCAGCATTTT. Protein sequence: CASSQTGFGSNQPQHF.